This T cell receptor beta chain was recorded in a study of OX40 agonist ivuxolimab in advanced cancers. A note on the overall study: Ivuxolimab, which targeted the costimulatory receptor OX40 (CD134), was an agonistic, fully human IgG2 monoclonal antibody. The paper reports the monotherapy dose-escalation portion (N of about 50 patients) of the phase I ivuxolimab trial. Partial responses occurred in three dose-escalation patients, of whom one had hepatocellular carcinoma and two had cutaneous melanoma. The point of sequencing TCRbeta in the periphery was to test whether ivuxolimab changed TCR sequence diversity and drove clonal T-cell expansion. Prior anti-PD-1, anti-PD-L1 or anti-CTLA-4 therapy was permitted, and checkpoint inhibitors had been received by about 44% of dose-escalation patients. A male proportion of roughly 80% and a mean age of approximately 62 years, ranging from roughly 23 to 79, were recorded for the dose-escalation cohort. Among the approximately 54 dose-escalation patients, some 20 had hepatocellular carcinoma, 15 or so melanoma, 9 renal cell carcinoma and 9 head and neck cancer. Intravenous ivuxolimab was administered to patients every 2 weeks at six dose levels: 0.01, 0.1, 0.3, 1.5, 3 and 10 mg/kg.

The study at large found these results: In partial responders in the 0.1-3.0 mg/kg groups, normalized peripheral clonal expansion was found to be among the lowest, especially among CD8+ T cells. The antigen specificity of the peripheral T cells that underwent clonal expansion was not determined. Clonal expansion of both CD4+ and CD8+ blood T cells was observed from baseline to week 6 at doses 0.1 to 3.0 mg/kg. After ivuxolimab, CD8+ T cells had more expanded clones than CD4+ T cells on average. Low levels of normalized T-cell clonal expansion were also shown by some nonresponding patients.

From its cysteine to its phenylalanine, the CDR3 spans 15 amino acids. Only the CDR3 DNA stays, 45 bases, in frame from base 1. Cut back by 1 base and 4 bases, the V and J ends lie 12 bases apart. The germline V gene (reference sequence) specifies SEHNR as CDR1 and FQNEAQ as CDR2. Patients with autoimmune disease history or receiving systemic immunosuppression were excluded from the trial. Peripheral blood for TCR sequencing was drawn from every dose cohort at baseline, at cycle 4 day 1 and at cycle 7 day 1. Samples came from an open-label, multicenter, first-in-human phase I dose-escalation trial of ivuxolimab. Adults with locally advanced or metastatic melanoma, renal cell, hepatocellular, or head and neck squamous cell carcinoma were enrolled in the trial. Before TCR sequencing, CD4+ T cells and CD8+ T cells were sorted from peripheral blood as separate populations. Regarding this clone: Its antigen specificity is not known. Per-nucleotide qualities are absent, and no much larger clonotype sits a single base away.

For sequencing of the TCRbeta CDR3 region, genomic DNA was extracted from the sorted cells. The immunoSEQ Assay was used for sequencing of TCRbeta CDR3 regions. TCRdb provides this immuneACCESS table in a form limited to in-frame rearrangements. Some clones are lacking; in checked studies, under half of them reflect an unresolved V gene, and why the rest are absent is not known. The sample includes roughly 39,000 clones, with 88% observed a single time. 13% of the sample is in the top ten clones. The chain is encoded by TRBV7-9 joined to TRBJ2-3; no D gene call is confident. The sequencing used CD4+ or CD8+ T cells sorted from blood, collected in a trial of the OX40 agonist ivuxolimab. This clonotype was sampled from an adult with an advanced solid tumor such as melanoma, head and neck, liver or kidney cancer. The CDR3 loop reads CASSLVLGSADTQYF. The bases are TGTGCCAGCAGCTTAGTCCTAGGTTCCGCAGATACGCAGTATTTT.